The T cell receptor beta chain described here comes from a study of T cells after yellow fever vaccination. Study at large: Fractions of low cell number were prepared using SMART-Seq v4 Ultra Low Input.

The V end lost 2 bases, the J end lost 3 bases, and 12 bases lay between the germline ends. Germline CDR1 is SGHDT and CDR2 is YYEEEE. This CDR3 comprises 15 residues. This clonotype was observed at least ten times. A universal primer site and UMIs were added as TCR cDNA was made by 5'RACE template switching. TCRdb recomputed calls from the 5' RACE reads with MiXCR, one row per CDR3 protein. The sample records approximately 120,000 distinct CDR3 sequences, 7.4% being singletons. The TCR comes from a young man who received the YFV17D yellow fever vaccine. The material was CD4+ T cells sorted from PBMCs, obtained more than 8 days after the first yellow fever vaccination. The J gene is TRBJ1-5, the V gene TRBV5-6; D uncertain. The CDR3 nucleotides read TGTGCCAGCAGCTTTTCTGGGCGGAACAATCAGCCCCAGCATTTT. It encodes CASSFSGRNNQPQHF.